The present T cell receptor beta chain was sequenced within a study of chemoradiotherapy in HPV16-positive cancers (dated by TCRdb to the early 2020s). A note on the overall study: Using functional T-cell assays on cells from a couple of HPV16-positive patients, the researchers defined candidate HPV-specific T-cell clones and common TCR motifs. The candidate HPV-specific TCRs and motifs were then tracked in TCR repertoires from 80 to 95 patients with HPV-related cancers. The study asked whether T-cell immunity against the HPV oncoproteins E6 and E7 changes during chemoradiotherapy and whether it affects survival. Here is what the overall study found, with its caveats: The functional definition of HPV-specific T cells came from only a couple of HPV16-positive patients, and the survival association was reported for HPV16-positive patients. Expansion of candidate HPV-specific clones and E7-related TCR motifs was observed in the tumor microenvironment during treatment, whereas no such expansion was observed for non-HPV-specific T cells. Among HPV16-positive patients, expansion of HPV-responsive T cells during chemoradiotherapy was associated with better recurrence-free survival.

To note about this clone: The antigen it binds to is not known. It has no much larger one-base neighbor in the sample; base qualities were not kept.

Receptors were amplified or captured by the immunoSEQ multiplex PCR assay. The table was pulled from immuneACCESS by TCRdb, which kept in-frame rearrangements only. Such tables lose some clones; where checked, under half of the loss comes from unresolved V genes, and the rest has no known cause. Within this sample are 20,000 to 25,000 clones, with 85% to 90% of them counted one time only. Together, the top ten hold approximately 5.8% of the sample. Repertoires were sampled repeatedly over the course of chemoradiotherapy so that clonal expansion in the tumor microenvironment could be followed. The CDR3 holds 15 amino acids from the cysteine to the phenylalanine. The CDR3 DNA has 45 bases and is translated from base 1. V gives up 4 bases and J gives up 0 bases, and the segment between their germline ends measures 11 bases. For CDR1 and CDR2, the germline V gene lists SGHRS and YFSETQ.

The sequence links TRBV5-1 to TRBJ1-5, with the D segment identity uncertain. The specimen was blood, collected from a patient who underwent chemoradiotherapy. This TCR came from a human donor with HPV-associated anogenital cancer. The DNA sequence is as follows: TGCGCCAGCAGCCTGGTACCGAATAGCAATCAGCCCCAGCATTTT. This translates into CASSLVPNSNQPQHF. When the CDR3 is completed using the reference TRBV5-1 and TRBJ1-5 genes on either side, the full variable domain is KAGVTQTPRYLIKTRGQQVTLSCSPISGHRSVSWYQQTPGQGLQFLFEYFSETQRNKGNFPGRFSGRQFSNSRSEMNVSTLELGDSALYLCASSLVPNSNQPQHFGDGTRLSIL.